What follows are 26 T cell receptor beta chains derived from one specimen sequenced in a study of blood T cell repertoires in COVID-19 (dated by TCRdb to 2018 to 2021). The library was made by the immunoSEQ multiplex PCR assay. TCRdb holds this immuneACCESS table with in-frame rearrangements only. Some clones are missing; in checked studies, unresolved V genes explain under half, and the rest has no known cause. This sample has over 250,000 clones in its table, and about 88% of those were observed once. The ten most abundant clones make up under 4.5% of the sample. Sample: PBMCs or T cells enriched from blood (not recorded which). The receptors originated from a man aged 25 to 40 with acute COVID-19.

This sequence joins TRBV6-1 and TRBJ2-4, with 9 bases matching TRBD2. Trimming removed 2 bases from V and 1 base from J; junction bases left unmatched: 0. The V gene's germline CDR1 is MNHNS and CDR2 SASEGT. The CDR3 is 15 residues long. The CDR3 coding sequence is TGTGCCAGCAGTGAACTAGCGGGGGCCAAAAACATTCAGTACTTC. Translation: CASSELAGAKNIQYF.

The CDR3 DNA is TGTGCCAGCAACTTGGGACAGGGGGCGTTTTCACCCCTCCACTTT. Translation: CASNLGQGAFSPLHF. The chain employs TRBV6-5 and TRBJ1-6; 12 bases are a match to TRBD1. The CDR3 is 15 residues long. The J segment lost 9 bases and the V segment lost 7 bases, leaving 7 bases of the junction unmatched. Germline CDR1 reads MNHEY; CDR2 reads SVGAGI.

The J gene is TRBJ1-5, the V gene TRBV19, with 10 bases matching TRBD1. The V segment lost 6 bases and the J segment 3 bases; nucleotides outside the gene matches: 11. Germline CDR1 reads LNHDA; CDR2 reads SQIVND (reference sequence). This CDR3 is 17 amino acids long. The CDR3 bases are TGTGCCAGTAGCCACCGGACAGGGGGGAAGGTCAATCAGCCCCAGCATTTT. Encoded protein: CASSHRTGGKVNQPQHF.

This clone was counted between two and nine times. The chain is built from TRBV4-3 and TRBJ2-1, with 7 bases identical to TRBD1. This CDR3 region has 14 residues. Germline lookup yields CDR1 LGHNA and CDR2 YSLEER. Losses at the gene ends were 1 base for V and 6 bases for J; bases not matched to a gene: 3. The CDR3 DNA is TGCGCCAGCAGCCAAGGACAGGGTAGCAATGAGCAGTTCTTC. This gives the protein CASSQGQGSNEQFF.

A few counts support this clone. The chain employs TRBV4-2 and TRBJ1-4; D perhaps matches TRBD1 (5 bases). The CDR3 extends over 17 amino acids. With 0 bases removed from V and 5 bases from J, the gap between germline ends came to 16 bases. Germline CDR1 reads LGHNA; CDR2 reads YNFKEQ. The DNA for the CDR3 is TGTGCCAGCAGCCAAGATAGTGGACAAGGGCAAAATGAAAAACTGTTTTTT. This translates into CASSQDSGQGQNEKLFF.

In its sample, this clone was seen once. This chain joins TRBV29-1 and TRBJ1-5; weak D call: TRBD1 (5 bases). CDR3 length equals 15 residues. Germline values: CDR1 SQVTM, CDR2 ANQGSEA. V lost 6 bases and J lost 0, with 15 bases in between. CDR3 nucleotides: TGCAGCGTCAGGCTGGGGCTCGATAGCAATCAGCCCCAGCATTTT. Its protein product is CSVRLGLDSNQPQHF.

The chain is built from TRBV4-2 and TRBJ2-5, with 7 bases lining up with TRBD2. CDR1 LGHNA and CDR2 YNFKEQ come from the germline V gene. The V gene end was trimmed by 1 base and the J gene end by 6 bases; junction bases not matched to a gene: 11. CDR3 size: 16 residues. The CDR3 coding sequence is TGTGCCAGCAGCCAAGGAAGGGAGGGTTTTACGCAGACCCAGTACTTC. Its translation is CASSQGREGFTQTQYF.

This clone was detected once. The chain combines TRBV28 with TRBJ1-5; no reliable D call. This CDR3 contains 15 residues. Germline V lookup: CDR1 MDHEN, CDR2 SYDVKM. V was clipped by 5 bases and J by 0 bases, with 11 bases between them. CDR3 bases: TGTGCCAGCAGTCCCCGGGAGGTTAGCAATCAGCCCCAGCATTTT. Amino acid sequence: CASSPREVSNQPQHF.

V and J are TRBV7-9 and TRBJ1-2, with unresolved D. The germline V and J ends were trimmed by 2 bases and 1 base, with 8 bases remaining between them. CDR1 is SEHNR, CDR2 FQNEAQ, per germline (reference sequence). The CDR3 sequence is 14 residues long. The CDR3 nucleotides read TGTGCCAGCAGCTTACTAGCAAGTAACTATGGCTACACCTTC. Its translation: CASSLLASNYGYTF.

The V and J genes are TRBV30 and TRBJ1-2; perhaps TRBD1 as D (5 bases). Germline loops: CDR1 GTSNPN, CDR2 SVGIG (reference sequence). V was pared by 5 bases and J by 4 bases, with 11 bases between. The CDR3 runs 12 residues. The CDR3 spells CAWQQGLYGYTF. The CDR3 DNA follows: TGTGCCTGGCAGCAGGGTCTCTATGGCTACACCTTC.

This clone has more than one count but fewer than ten. The chain combines TRBV5-8 with TRBJ1-1; D not resolved. Germline V gene sequence: CDR1 SGHTS, CDR2 YDEGEE. This CDR3 contains 16 residues. Trimming took off 0 bases at V and 1 base at J, with 13 bases between the two ends. The CDR3 nucleotides read TGTGCCAGCAGCTTGGTGGGAGGAACTAGGAACACTGAAGCTTTCTTT. It codes for CASSLVGGTRNTEAFF.

This clone turned up a few times. This chain uses TRBV19 with TRBJ2-2; maybe TRBD2 (5 bases). V was shortened by 7 bases and J by 6 bases, with 12 bases between the two germline ends. The germline V gene has CDR1 LNHDA and CDR2 SQIVND (reference sequence). This CDR3 has 13 residues. DNA of the CDR3: TGTGCCAGTACTAGGAAGGGAGCCGGGGAGCTGTTTTTT. It specifies CASTRKGAGELFF.

This sequence joins TRBV25-1 and TRBJ1-1; TRBD1 aligns across 7 bases. The ends lost 5 bases at V and 3 bases at J; junction bases unmatched: 3. Looked up from germline, CDR1 is MGHDK and CDR2 is SYGVNS. This CDR3 contains 13 residues. The chain's CDR3 is CASSQGGDTEAFF. DNA of the CDR3: TGTGCCAGCAGTCAGGGGGGCGACACTGAAGCTTTCTTT.

V usage is TRBV11-2 and J usage is TRBJ2-7; TRBD2 is a possible D gene (5 bases). The CDR3 loop spans 14 amino acids. The germline gives CDR1 SGHAT, CDR2 FQNNGV. This CDR3 reads CASSLDGSGIRAHV. CDR3 nucleotides: TGTGCCAGCAGCTTAGACGGCTCGGGGATACGAGCCCACGTC.

The chain recombines TRBV3-1 (or the pseudogene TRBV3-2) with TRBJ2-3; the D is unclear. In germline, CDR1 is LGHDT, CDR2 YNNKEL (reference sequence). The germline V and J ends were trimmed by 3 bases and 8 bases, with 6 bases remaining between them. The CDR3 is 11 residues long. The CDR3 coding sequence is TGTGCCAGCAGCCATACCGGTACGCAGTATTTT. Its translation: CASSHTGTQYF.

This clone has a handful of counts. The genes are TRBV5-4 and TRBJ2-5; D gene uncertain. Germline lookup yields CDR1 SGHNT and CDR2 YYREEE (reference sequence). The V and J ends lost 2 bases and 2 bases respectively, with 10 bases between them. The CDR3 sequence is 14 residues long. This CDR3 reads CASSLDPAQETQYF. CDR3 coding DNA: TGTGCCAGCAGCTTAGATCCAGCGCAAGAGACCCAGTACTTC.

The chain links TRBV5-1 to TRBJ2-2, with D perhaps matching TRBD1 (7 bases). Germline V gene sequence: CDR1 SGHRS, CDR2 YFSETQ. V was trimmed by 2 bases and J by 2 bases, leaving 16 bases between them. The CDR3 sequence is 17 residues long. This CDR3 reads CASSLGGTATNTGELFF. The CDR3 nucleotides are TGCGCCAGCAGCTTAGGAGGGACAGCCACTAACACCGGGGAGCTGTTTTTT.

J is TRBJ1-5 and V is TRBV27; D is possibly TRBD1 (5 bases). The CDR3 is made up of 14 amino acids. V was cut by 11 bases and J by 5 bases, with 19 bases left in between. The germline gives CDR1 MNHEY, CDR2 SMNVEV (reference sequence). The CDR3 DNA reads TGTGCCCAAAAGGGGCAAGACAGTTATCAGCCCCAGCATTTT. As protein: CAQKGQDSYQPQHF.

This clone was observed a handful of times. J is TRBJ2-1 and V is TRBV14; tentative D call: TRBD1 (6 bases). The CDR3 has 16 residues. CDR1 is SGHDN, CDR2 FVKESK, per germline. V was cut by 4 bases and J by 2 bases, with 15 bases left in between. CDR3 region: CASSLTGSRTYNEQFF. The CDR3 DNA follows: TGTGCCAGCAGCCTGACAGGTTCGCGTACCTACAATGAGCAGTTCTTC.

The V and J genes are TRBV5-1 and TRBJ1-1; D call uncertain. The germline V gene encodes CDR1 SGHRS and CDR2 YFSETQ. Trimming stripped 0 bases from V and 1 base from J, with 7 bases between. This CDR3 has 14 residues. In DNA form, the CDR3 reads TGCGCCAGCAGCTTGGACGGTGGGAACACTGAAGCTTTCTTT. Encoded protein: CASSLDGGNTEAFF.

The sample holds a few counts of this clone. The rearrangement joins TRBV5-8 to TRBJ1-5; 9 positions match TRBD1. The CDR3 covers 15 residues. Trimming removed 1 base from V and 7 bases from J; junction bases left unmatched: 6. Germline V gene lookup returns CDR1 SGHTS and CDR2 YDEGEE. The CDR3 spells CASSLRTGVGQPQHF. The DNA for the CDR3 is TGTGCCAGCAGCTTGAGGACAGGGGTTGGGCAGCCCCAGCATTTT.

The rearrangement uses TRBV14 and TRBJ1-2; D not certain. With 3 bases removed from V and 0 bases from J, the gap between germline ends came to 5 bases. The CDR3 spans 13 residues. Germline V CDR1 and CDR2: SGHDN, FVKESK. The CDR3 protein is CASSQQSNYGYTF. The CDR3 DNA follows: TGTGCCAGCAGCCAGCAGTCTAACTATGGCTACACCTTC.

The chain couples TRBV28 to TRBJ1-1; TRBD1 is a possible D gene (5 bases). Trimming stripped 4 bases from V and 0 bases from J, with 9 bases between. This CDR3 is built from 14 residues. Germline lookup yields CDR1 MDHEN and CDR2 SYDVKM. The CDR3 nucleotides read TGTGCCAGCAGTTCATCGACAGTGAACACTGAAGCTTTCTTT. Translated: CASSSSTVNTEAFF.

The chain couples TRBV7-9 to TRBJ2-7; 8 nucleotides line up with TRBD1. Germline CDR1 reads SEHNR; CDR2 reads FQNEAQ (reference sequence). The CDR3 loop spans 14 amino acids. Trimming at V came to 4 bases and at J to 4 bases, leaving 6 bases not matched to a gene. The CDR3 spells CASSSDRGVYEQYV. For the CDR3, the DNA is TGTGCCAGCAGCTCAGACAGGGGAGTATACGAGCAGTACGTC.

The J gene is TRBJ1-1, the V gene TRBV7-9, with 10 bases lining up with TRBD1. The ends lost 1 base at V and 5 bases at J; junction bases unmatched: 7. Germline V lookup: CDR1 SEHNR, CDR2 FQNEAQ (reference sequence). This CDR3 region has 16 residues. The CDR3 here is CASSLGGTGVRTEAFF. CDR3 coding DNA: TGTGCCAGCAGCTTAGGTGGGACAGGGGTACGGACTGAAGCTTTCTTT. The full variable domain, rest sourced from reference TRBV7-9 and TRBJ1-1, is DTGVSQNPRHKITKRGQNVTFRCDPISEHNRLYWYRQTLGQGPEFLTYFQNEAQLEKSRLLSDRFSAERPKGSFSTLEIQRTEQGDSAMYLCASSLGGTGVRTEAFFGQGTRLTVV.

The chain is built from TRBV5-1 and TRBJ2-1; 9 bases match TRBD2. CDR3 length: 14 amino acids. Trimming took 4 bases from V and 7 from J; bases not matched to a gene: 6. The germline V gene has CDR1 SGHRS and CDR2 YFSETQ. CDR3 coding DNA: TGCGCCAGCAGCGCGGGGGGGCCGGGGAATGAGCAGTTCTTC. Protein: CASSAGGPGNEQFF.